This TCR beta chain appears in the sequencing data of a study of blood T cell repertoires in COVID-19. Study details: Sources were T cells, B-cell-depleted T cells, or PBMCs; the material itself was cDNA or gDNA.

V was clipped by 8 bases and J by 8 bases; unmatched bases: 9. CDR3 length: 13 residues. CDR1 is WSHSY, CDR2 SAAADI, per germline. Sequencing was performed with immunoSEQ multiplex PCR; in TCRdb, only in-frame clones are kept and a portion is missing. The repertoire includes about 150,000 clones, about 90% of them detected once, and roughly 4.5% sits in the top ten. This chain links TRBV10-2 with TRBJ1-2, with 9 bases lining up with TRBD1. The sequence came from a woman aged 55-75 years with active or convalescent COVID-19. Sequenced: peripheral blood. In nucleotides, the CDR3 is TGCGCCAGCCGGGGAACAGGGGGCGACGGCTACACCTTC. This gives the protein CASRGTGGDGYTF.